This T cell receptor (beta chain) was sequenced in a study of radiation and T cells in renal cell carcinoma (dated by TCRdb to 2020 to 2022). In terms of the full investigation: The samples were obtained from a clinical trial, where primary renal cell carcinomas were treated with 15 Gy stereotactic body radiation therapy and then removed by nephrectomy 4 weeks afterward. A total of 50 to 60 samples underwent TCR beta sequencing, made up of about 25 tumors and about 27 peripheral blood samples. A total of about 4 million unique CDR3 nucleotide sequences, encoding around 2.7 million unique CDR3 amino acid sequences, were found across all 50 or so samples. Points the paper makes about the study in general: Because no pretreatment tumor biopsies were available, whether clonotypes were present in the tumor at baseline could not be determined. Top tumor clonotypes rose in blood from baseline to 2 weeks post-radiation, then contracted by 4 weeks, suggesting transient expansion of tumor-resident clones. Changes in the blood repertoire were not tracked past 4 weeks after treatment. Effects of radiation dose or scheduling on the TCR repertoire could not be addressed with the single-armed trial design.

Including the terminal cysteine and phenylalanine, the CDR3 comprises 17 residues. Only the CDR3 part of the read is kept: 51 bases, read in frame from the first base. CDR1 and CDR2 (SGHVS, FQNEAQ) derive from the germline V gene. After removal of 5 bases from V and 1 base from J, the junction retains 8 bases not matched to a gene. In the paper's terms, the time point label means: blood 2 weeks post-SBRT. The treatment or condition label, as the study defines it: 15 Gy SBRT to primary tumor, nephrectomy 4 weeks later. To follow tumor-enriched clonotypes, peripheral blood was collected serially from radiation-treated patients at baseline and again at 2 weeks and 4 weeks after SBRT. Every patient's renal cell carcinoma showed clear cell pathology. The QIAamp DNA Blood Mini Kit (Qiagen) was used to prepare genomic DNA for TCR sequencing. The analyses included just those samples that passed every quality control check.

TCR beta libraries were generated from genomic DNA with the immunoSEQ kit, following the manufacturer's recommendations. Library preparation used a first multiplex PCR with proprietary primers, then a second PCR adding unique barcodes, with bead cleanups after each round. A kit-provided positive control reaction and a negative control reaction were included in every sample batch. The final libraries were assessed on an Agilent 4200 TapeStation D1000 ScreenTape, pooled by volume, and quantified by qPCR. Sequencing was performed on an Illumina NextSeq500 using a MidOutput 150-cycle cartridge, with 156 Read1 cycles, 15 Index1 cycles, and the kit custom primers. The pooled library was loaded at 0.8 to 1 pM with a 20% PhiX control spike-in. The paper's data handling went like this. The vendor-processed data were analyzed in R, and a clonotype was defined as all T cells that share the same CDR3 nucleotide sequence. For clone abundance analyses, frequencies were normalized to the 10,000 most abundant clones in each sample. Public T cell clones, which averaged fewer than five per sample, were excluded before analysis. An abundance difference of at least 32-fold between compartments was the criterion for calling clonotypes tumor-enriched or baseline blood-enriched. A beta-binomial differential abundance model was used to identify clonotypes that expanded or contracted between blood time points. Similarity between tumor and blood repertoires was quantified using the Baroni-Urbani and Buser coefficient, and groups were compared with two-tailed Wilcoxon tests in R. The table comes from immuneACCESS by way of TCRdb, which keeps in-frame sequences with V and J called. Part of the clones is missing from these tables; in studies checked, under half for an unresolved V gene and the rest for unknown reasons. D and trimming come from the DNA, and the V and J calls and clone size come from that table. The sample includes tens of thousands of clones, with around 86% observed a single time. Of the sample, about 22% falls within the top ten clones.

This clone was recorded once. Its binding antigen is unknown. No base quality information exists; no much larger clone differs at one position. The sample here was blood, taken from a patient whose treatment included radiotherapy and nephrectomy. The rearrangement joined TRBV7-8 to TRBJ1-3, and 10 junction bases match TRBD1. This TCR came from a woman aged 45-59 years with renal cell carcinoma. CDR3 region: CASSPRQGALSGNTIYF. In nucleotide form, the sequence is TGTGCCAGCAGCCCCCGACAGGGGGCCCTGTCTGGAAACACCATATATTTT.